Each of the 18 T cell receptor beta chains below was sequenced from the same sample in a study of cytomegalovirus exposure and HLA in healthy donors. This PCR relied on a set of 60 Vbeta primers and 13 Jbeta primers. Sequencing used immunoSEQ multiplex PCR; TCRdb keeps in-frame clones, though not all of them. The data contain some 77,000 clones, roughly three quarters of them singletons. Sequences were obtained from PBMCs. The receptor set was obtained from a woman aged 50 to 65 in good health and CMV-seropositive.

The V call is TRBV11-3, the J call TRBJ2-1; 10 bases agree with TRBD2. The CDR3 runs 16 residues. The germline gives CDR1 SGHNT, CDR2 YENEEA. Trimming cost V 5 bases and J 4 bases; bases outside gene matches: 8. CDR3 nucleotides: TGTGCCAGCAGCCACGGACTAGCGGAGTCTTACAATGAGCAGTTCTTC. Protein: CASSHGLAESYNEQFF.

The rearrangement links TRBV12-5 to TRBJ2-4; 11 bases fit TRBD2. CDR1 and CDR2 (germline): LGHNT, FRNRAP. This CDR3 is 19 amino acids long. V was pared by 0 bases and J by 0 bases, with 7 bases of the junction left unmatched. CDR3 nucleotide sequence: TGTGCTAGTGGTTTGGTACTAGCGGGAGTCCCGAGAGCCAAAAACATTCAGTACTTC. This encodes CASGLVLAGVPRAKNIQYF. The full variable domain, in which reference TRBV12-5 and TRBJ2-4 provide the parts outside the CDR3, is DARVTQTPRHKVTEMGQEVTMRCQPILGHNTVFWYRQTMMQGLELLAYFRNRAPLDDSGMPKDRFSAEMPDATLATLKIQPSEPRDSAVYFCASGLVLAGVPRAKNIQYFGAGTRLSVL.

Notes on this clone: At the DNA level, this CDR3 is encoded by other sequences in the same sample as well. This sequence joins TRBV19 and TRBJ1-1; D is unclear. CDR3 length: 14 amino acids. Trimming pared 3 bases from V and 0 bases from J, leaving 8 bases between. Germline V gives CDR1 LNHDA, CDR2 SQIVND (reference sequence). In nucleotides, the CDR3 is TGTGCCAGTAGTATTGGGCAGATGAACACTGAAGCTTTCTTT. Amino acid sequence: CASSIGQMNTEAFF.

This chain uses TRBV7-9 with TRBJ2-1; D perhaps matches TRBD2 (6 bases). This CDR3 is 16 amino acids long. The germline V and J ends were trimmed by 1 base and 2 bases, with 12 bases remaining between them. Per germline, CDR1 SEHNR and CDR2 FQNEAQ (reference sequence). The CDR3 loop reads CASSLGGSGAYNEQFF. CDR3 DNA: TGTGCCAGCAGCTTAGGGGGTAGCGGAGCCTACAATGAGCAGTTCTTC. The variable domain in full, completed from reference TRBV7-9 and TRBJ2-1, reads DTGVSQNPRHKITKRGQNVTFRCDPISEHNRLYWYRQTLGQGPEFLTYFQNEAQLEKSRLLSDRFSAERPKGSFSTLEIQRTEQGDSAMYLCASSLGGSGAYNEQFFGPGTRLTVL.

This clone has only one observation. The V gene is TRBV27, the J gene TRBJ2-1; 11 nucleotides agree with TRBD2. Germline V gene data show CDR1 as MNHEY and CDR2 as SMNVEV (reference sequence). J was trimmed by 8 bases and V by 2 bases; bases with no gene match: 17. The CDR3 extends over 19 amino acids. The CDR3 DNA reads TGTGCCAGCAGTTTACTTAGTAGCGGGAGGGCCAGAGAGAGGCATGAGCAGTTCTTC. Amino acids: CASSLLSSGRARERHEQFF.

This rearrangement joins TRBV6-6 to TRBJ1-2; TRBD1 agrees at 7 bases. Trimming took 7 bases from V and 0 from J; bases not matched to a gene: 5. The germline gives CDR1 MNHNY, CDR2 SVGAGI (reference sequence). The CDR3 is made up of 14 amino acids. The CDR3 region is CASNHRGTNYGYTF. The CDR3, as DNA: TGTGCCAGCAACCACAGGGGAACTAACTATGGCTACACCTTC.

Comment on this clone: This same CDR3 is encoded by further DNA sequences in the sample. CDR3 sequence: CASSLTDTGELFF. CDR3 bases: TGTGCCAGCAGTCTGACAGACACCGGGGAGCTGTTTTTT. This chain connects TRBV11-2 to TRBJ2-2, with D possibly matching TRBD1 (5 bases). Germline V gene sequence: CDR1 SGHAT, CDR2 FQNNGV. This CDR3 is built from 13 residues. Trimming removed 6 bases at V and 3 bases at J, with 8 bases between.

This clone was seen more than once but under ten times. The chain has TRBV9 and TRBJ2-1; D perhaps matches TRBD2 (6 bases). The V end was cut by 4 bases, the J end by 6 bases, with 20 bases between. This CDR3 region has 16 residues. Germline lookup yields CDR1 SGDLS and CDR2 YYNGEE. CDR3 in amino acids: CASSSGGRLPRNEQFF. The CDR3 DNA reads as TGTGCCAGCAGCTCCGGGGGACGGCTCCCCCGCAATGAGCAGTTCTTC. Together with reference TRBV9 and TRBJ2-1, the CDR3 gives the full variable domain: DSGVTQTPKHLITATGQRVTLRCSPRSGDLSVYWYQQSLDQGLQFLIQYYNGEERAKGNILERFSAQQFPDLHSELNLSSLELGDSALYFCASSSGGRLPRNEQFFGPGTRLTVL.

Written as DNA, the CDR3 is TGTGCCAGCAGTTCCAGAACAGGGGTCGGGGGCACTGAAGCTTTCTTT. It encodes CASSSRTGVGGTEAFF. V and J are TRBV14 and TRBJ1-1; the match to TRBD1 covers 7 bases. V shed 6 bases, J shed 4 bases, and the junction held 14 bases outside the gene matches. Germline-derived CDR1 and CDR2 are SGHDN and FVKESK. The CDR3 has 16 amino acids.

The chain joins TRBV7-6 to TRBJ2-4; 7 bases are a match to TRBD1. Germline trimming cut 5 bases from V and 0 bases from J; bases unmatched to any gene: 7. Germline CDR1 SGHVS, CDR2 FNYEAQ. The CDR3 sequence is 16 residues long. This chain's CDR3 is CASSGQGQIAKNIQYF. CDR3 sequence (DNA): TGTGCCAGCAGCGGGCAGGGACAGATAGCCAAAAACATTCAGTACTTC. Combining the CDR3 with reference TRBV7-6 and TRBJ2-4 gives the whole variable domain GAGVSQSPRYKVTKRGQDVALRCDPISGHVSLYWYRQALGQGPEFLTYFNYEAQQDKSGLPNDRFSAERPEGSISTLTIQRTEQRDSAMYRCASSGQGQIAKNIQYFGAGTRLSVL.

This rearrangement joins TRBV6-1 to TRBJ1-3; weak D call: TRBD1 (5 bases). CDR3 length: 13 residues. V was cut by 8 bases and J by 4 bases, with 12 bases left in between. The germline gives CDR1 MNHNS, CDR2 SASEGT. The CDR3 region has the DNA TGTGCCAGCGGTCAGGGTGCCGGAAACACCATATATTTT. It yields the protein CASGQGAGNTIYF.

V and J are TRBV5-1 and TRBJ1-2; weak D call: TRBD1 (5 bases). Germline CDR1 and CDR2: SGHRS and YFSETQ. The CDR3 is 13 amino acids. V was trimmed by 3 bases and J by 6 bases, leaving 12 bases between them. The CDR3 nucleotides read TGCGCCAGCAGCTCGCTGTGGGGGGATGGCTACACCTTC. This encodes CASSSLWGDGYTF.

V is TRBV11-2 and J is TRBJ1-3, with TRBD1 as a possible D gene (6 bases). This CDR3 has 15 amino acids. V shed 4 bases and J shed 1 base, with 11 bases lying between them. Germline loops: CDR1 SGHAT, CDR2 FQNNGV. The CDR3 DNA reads TGTGCCAGCAGCTCAATTCAGGGGTCTGGAAACACCATATATTTT. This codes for CASSSIQGSGNTIYF.

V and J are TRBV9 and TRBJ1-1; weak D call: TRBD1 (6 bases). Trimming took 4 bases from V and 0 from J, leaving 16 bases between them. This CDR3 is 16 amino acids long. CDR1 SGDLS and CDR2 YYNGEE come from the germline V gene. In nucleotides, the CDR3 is TGTGCCAGCAGCCCAGCGGACAGTTTTATGAACACTGAAGCTTTCTTT. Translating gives CASSPADSFMNTEAFF.

The CDR3 loop is CASSIEQGRNYGYTF. DNA for the CDR3: TGTGCCAGTAGTATTGAACAGGGAAGGAACTATGGCTACACCTTC. V and J are TRBV19 and TRBJ1-2, with D possibly matching TRBD1 (6 bases). Germline V gene sequence: CDR1 LNHDA, CDR2 SQIVND (reference sequence). Trimming took 3 bases from V and 2 from J, leaving 13 bases between them. There are 15 residues in the CDR3.

The CDR3, as DNA: TGTGCCAGCAGCCCCTATAGCAATCAGCCCCAGCATTTT. Protein sequence: CASSPYSNQPQHF. The chain couples TRBV7-6 to TRBJ1-5; no clear D. The germline V and J ends were trimmed by 5 bases and 0 bases, with 5 bases remaining between them. The germline V gene has CDR1 SGHVS and CDR2 FNYEAQ. This CDR3 region has 13 residues.

The CDR3 DNA reads as TGTGCCAGCAGCGTAGATGGCCCAGATACGCAGTATTTT. Translation gives CASSVDGPDTQYF. The rearrangement links TRBV9 to TRBJ2-3; the D is unclear. V gave up 0 bases and J gave up 4 bases, with 6 bases separating them. The CDR3 contains 13 residues. CDR1 is SGDLS and CDR2 is YYNGEE in the germline V gene.

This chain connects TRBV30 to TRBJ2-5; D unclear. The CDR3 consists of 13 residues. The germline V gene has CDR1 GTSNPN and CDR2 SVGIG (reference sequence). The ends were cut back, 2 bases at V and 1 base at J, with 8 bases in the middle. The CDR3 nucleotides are TGTGCCTGGAGTAACCGCGTCCAAGAGACCCAGTACTTC. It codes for CAWSNRVQETQYF.